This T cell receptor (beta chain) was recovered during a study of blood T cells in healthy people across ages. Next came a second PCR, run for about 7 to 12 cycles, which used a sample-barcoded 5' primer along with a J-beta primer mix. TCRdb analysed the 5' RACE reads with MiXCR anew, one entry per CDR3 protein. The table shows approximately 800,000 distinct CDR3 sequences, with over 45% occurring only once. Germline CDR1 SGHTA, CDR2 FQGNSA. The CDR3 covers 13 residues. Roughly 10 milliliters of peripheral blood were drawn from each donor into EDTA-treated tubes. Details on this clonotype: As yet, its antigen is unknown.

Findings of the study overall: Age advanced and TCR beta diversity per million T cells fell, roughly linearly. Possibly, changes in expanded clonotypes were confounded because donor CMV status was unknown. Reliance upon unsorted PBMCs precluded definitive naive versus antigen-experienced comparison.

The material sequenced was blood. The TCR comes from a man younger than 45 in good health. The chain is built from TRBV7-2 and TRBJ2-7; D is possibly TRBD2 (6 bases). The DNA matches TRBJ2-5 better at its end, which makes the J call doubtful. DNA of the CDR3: TGTGCCAGCAGCTTCCTAGCGTATGAGACCCAGTACTTC. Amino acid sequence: CASSFLAYETQYF.